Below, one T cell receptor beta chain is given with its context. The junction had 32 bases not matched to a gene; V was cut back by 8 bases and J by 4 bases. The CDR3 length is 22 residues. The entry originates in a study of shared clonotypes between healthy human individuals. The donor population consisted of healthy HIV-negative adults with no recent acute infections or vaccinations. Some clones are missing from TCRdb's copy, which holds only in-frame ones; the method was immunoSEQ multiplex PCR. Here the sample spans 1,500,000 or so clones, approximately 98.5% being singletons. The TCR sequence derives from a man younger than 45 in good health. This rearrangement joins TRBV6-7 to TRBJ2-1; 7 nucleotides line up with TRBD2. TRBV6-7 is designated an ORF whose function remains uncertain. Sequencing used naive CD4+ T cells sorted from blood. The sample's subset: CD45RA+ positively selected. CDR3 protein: CASHRTWKPAGLPSRWYNEQFF. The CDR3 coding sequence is TGTGCCAGCCACAGAACCTGGAAGCCCGCGGGACTACCTAGCCGTTGGTACAATGAGCAGTTCTTC.